This TCR beta chain was documented in a study of T-cell reconstitution after alpha-beta-depleted transplantation in children. General study results and limits: Some patients owed their high day-60 TCRbeta diversity to surviving recipient T cells and thymic progenitors. One year post-transplant, T-cell counts and diversity were largely derived from T cells produced anew. Alpha-beta T cells about two months after transplant reportedly derived from several hundred expanded graft clones.

This clonotype was detected many times. The target antigen is unknown. The library targeted TCRbeta and was prepared with unique molecular identifiers. TCRdb reanalysed the PCR reads using MiXCR and keeps one entry per CDR3 protein. Here the sample spans around 500,000 distinct CDR3 sequences, 23% being singletons. The CDR3 sequence is 14 residues long. Unmatched junction bases numbered 5, after V lost 6 bases and J lost 2 bases. The specimen comprised PBMCs, mostly from graft donor cells, sampled 360 days after TCRalphabeta/CD19-depleted stem cell transplant. The TCR comes from a boy under two years old who had a stem cell transplant for acute myeloid leukemia, so the T cells may come from the graft donor. The V call is TRBV12-3 or TRBV12-4, the J call TRBJ2-5; 8 bases are shared with TRBD1. The CDR3 region has the DNA TGTGCCAGCAGCAAGACAGGGGTTCAAGAGACCCAGTACTTC. The encoded protein is CASSKTGVQETQYF.